The 8 T cell receptor beta chains presented below share a single source sample, sequenced in a study of blood T cells in healthy people across ages. Next came a second PCR, run for roughly 6 to 11 cycles, which used a sample-barcoded 5' primer along with a J-beta primer mix. TCRdb re-derived calls from the 5' RACE reads in MiXCR, one entry per CDR3 protein. The sample carries approximately 290,000 distinct CDR3 sequences, roughly 26% recorded once. The material sequenced was blood. These TCRs come from a woman aged 65 to 85 in good health.

This clonotype was observed a handful of times. The chain carries TRBV7-2 and TRBJ1-4; D call uncertain. Trimming pared 3 bases from V and 5 bases from J, leaving 13 bases between. Germline V gene sequence: CDR1 SGHTA, CDR2 FQGNSA. The length of the CDR3 is 15 residues. CDR3 in amino acids: CASSFWPDGNEKLFF. CDR3 DNA sequence: TGTGCCAGCAGCTTCTGGCCCGACGGGAATGAAAAACTGTTTTTT.

The chain couples TRBV15 to TRBJ2-5; D uncertain. Per the germline V gene, CDR1 is LNHNV and CDR2 is YYDKDF (reference sequence). The CDR3 spans 14 residues. Trimming took off 0 bases at V and 4 bases at J, with 9 bases between the two ends. Written as DNA, the CDR3 is TGTGCCACCAGCAGAGACCAAGGCGGAGAGACCCAGTACTTC. Translated: CATSRDQGGETQYF.

This clonotype was seen only a few times. V and J are TRBV10-2 and TRBJ1-1; D gene unclear. Trimming took 5 bases from V and 0 from J, leaving 10 bases between them. The germline CDR1 and CDR2 sequences are WSHSY and SAAADI. The CDR3 covers 14 residues. CDR3 amino acids: CASSPGPMNTEAFF. The CDR3 DNA sequence: TGCGCCAGCAGTCCGGGCCCTATGAACACTGAAGCTTTCTTT.

Only a few counts were recorded for this clonotype. The chain links TRBV9 to TRBJ2-2, with 8 bases lining up with TRBD2. The CDR3 is 16 residues long. The V gene's germline CDR1 is SGDLS and CDR2 YYNGEE. Trimming removed 4 bases from V and 3 bases from J; junction bases left unmatched: 8. The CDR3 nucleotides are TGTGCCAGCAGCCGGATAGCGGGATACGACACCGGGGAGCTGTTTTTT. It codes for CASSRIAGYDTGELFF.

The chain carries TRBV4-1 and TRBJ1-4; 7 nucleotides line up with TRBD1. Germline lookup yields CDR1 MGHRA and CDR2 YSYEKL. V lost 3 bases, J lost 4 bases, and 5 bases stayed unmatched. This CDR3 has 15 amino acids. The CDR3 DNA is TGCGCCAGCAGCCACCCGACAGGGAATAATGAAAAACTGTTTTTT. It yields the protein CASSHPTGNNEKLFF.

There are a few counts of this clonotype. This chain joins TRBV6-1 and TRBJ2-1; possibly TRBD2 for D (5 bases). V was pared by 2 bases and J by 4 bases, with 12 bases between. Germline V CDR1 and CDR2: MNHNS, SASEGT. This CDR3 contains 15 residues. The DNA for the CDR3 is TGTGCCAGCAGTGAATCCCGAGGGTCTTACAATGAGCAGTTCTTC. Translated: CASSESRGSYNEQFF.

The rearrangement joins TRBV4-1 to TRBJ2-5; 8 bases are shared with TRBD1. The J call may be incorrect, as the DNA end agrees better with TRBJ2-7. The V gene's germline CDR1 is MGHRA and CDR2 YSYEKL. The CDR3 extends over 16 amino acids. The CDR3 region is CASSQVAGQVSYEQYF. CDR3 bases: TGCGCCAGCAGCCAAGTTGCGGGACAGGTATCCTACGAGCAGTACTTC.

The rearrangement joins TRBV12-3 or TRBV12-4 to TRBJ2-2; D is unclear. CDR3 size: 12 residues. V was trimmed by 7 bases and J by 2 bases, leaving 5 bases between them. In nucleotides, the CDR3 is TGTGCCAGCATTCTTAACACCGGGGAGCTGTTTTTT. Translated, it gives CASILNTGELFF.